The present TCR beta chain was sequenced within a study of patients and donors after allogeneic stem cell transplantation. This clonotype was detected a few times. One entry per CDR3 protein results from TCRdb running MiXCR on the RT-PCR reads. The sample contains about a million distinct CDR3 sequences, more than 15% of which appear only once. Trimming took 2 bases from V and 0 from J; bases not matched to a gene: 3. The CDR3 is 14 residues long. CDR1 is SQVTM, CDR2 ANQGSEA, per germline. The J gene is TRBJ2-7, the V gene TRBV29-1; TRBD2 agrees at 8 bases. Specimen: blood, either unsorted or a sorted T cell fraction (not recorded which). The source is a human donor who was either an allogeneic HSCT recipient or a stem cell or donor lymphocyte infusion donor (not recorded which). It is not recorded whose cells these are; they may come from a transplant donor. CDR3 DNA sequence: TGCAGCGTTGAACGGGCGGGAGGCTCCTACGAGCAGTACTTC. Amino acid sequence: CSVERAGGSYEQYF.